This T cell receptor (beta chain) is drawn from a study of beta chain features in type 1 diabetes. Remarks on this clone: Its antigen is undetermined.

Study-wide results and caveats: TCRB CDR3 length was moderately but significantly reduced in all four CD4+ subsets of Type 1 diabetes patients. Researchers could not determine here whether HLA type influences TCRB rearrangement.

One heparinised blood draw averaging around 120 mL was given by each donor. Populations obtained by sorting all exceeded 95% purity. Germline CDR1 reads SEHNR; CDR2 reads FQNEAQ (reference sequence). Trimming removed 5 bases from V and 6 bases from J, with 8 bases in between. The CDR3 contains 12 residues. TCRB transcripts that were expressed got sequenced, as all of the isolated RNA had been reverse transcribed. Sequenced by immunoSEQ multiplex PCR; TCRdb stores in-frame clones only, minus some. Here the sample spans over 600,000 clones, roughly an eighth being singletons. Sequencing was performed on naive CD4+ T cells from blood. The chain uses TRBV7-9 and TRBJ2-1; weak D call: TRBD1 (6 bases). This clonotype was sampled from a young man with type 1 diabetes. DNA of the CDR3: TGTGCCAGCAGCCGGGACACCAATGAGCAGTTCTTC. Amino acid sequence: CASSRDTNEQFF.